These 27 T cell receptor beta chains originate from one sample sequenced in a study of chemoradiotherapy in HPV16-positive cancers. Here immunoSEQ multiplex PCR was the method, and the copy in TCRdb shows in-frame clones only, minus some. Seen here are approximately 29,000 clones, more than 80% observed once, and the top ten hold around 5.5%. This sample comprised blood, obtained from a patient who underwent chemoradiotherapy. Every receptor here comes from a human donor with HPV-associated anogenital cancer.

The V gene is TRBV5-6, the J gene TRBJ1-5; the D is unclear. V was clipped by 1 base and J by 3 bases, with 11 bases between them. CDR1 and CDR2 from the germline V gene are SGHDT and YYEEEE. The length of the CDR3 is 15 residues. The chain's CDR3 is CASSLSWQVNQPQHF. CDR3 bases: TGTGCCAGCAGCTTGTCTTGGCAGGTCAATCAGCCCCAGCATTTT.

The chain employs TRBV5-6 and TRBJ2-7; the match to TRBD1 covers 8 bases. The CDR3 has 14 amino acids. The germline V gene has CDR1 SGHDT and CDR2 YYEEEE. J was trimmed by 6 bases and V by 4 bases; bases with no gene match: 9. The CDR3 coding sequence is TGTGCCAGCAGCACTCGGACAGGGACGGGCGAGCAGTACGTC. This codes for CASSTRTGTGEQYV.

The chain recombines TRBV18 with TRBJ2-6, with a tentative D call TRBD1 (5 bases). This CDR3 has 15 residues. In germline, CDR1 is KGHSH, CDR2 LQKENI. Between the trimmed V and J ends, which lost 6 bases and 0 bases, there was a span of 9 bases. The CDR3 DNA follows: TGTGCCAGCTCGGCGGACAACTCTGGGGCCAACGTCCTGACTTTC. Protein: CASSADNSGANVLTF.

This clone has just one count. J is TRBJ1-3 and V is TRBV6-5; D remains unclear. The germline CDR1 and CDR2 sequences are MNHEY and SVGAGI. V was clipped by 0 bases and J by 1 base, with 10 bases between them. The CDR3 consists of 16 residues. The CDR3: CASSYSDLRSGNTIYF. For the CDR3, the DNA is TGTGCCAGCAGTTACTCCGATCTCAGGTCTGGAAACACCATATATTTT.

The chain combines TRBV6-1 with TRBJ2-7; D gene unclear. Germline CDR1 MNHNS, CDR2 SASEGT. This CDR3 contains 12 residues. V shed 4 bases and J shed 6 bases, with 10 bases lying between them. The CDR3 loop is CASSAAWLEQYV. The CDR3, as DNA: TGTGCCAGCAGTGCAGCATGGCTCGAGCAGTACGTC.

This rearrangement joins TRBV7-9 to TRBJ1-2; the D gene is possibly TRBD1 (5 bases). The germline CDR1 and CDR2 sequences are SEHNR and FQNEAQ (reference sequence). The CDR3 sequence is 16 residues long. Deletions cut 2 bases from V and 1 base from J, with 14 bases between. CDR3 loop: CASSLNQGTSNYGYTF. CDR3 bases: TGTGCCAGCAGCTTAAACCAGGGAACTAGTAACTATGGCTACACCTTC. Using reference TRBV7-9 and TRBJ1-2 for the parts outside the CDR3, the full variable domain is DTGVSQNPRHKITKRGQNVTFRCDPISEHNRLYWYRQTLGQGPEFLTYFQNEAQLEKSRLLSDRFSAERPKGSFSTLEIQRTEQGDSAMYLCASSLNQGTSNYGYTFGSGTRLTVV.

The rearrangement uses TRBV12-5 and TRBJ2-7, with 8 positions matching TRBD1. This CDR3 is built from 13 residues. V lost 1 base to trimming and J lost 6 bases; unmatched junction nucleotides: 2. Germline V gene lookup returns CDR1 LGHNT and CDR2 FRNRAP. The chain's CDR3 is CASGLGTGSEQYF. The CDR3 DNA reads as TGTGCTAGTGGTTTGGGGACAGGGAGCGAGCAGTACTTC.

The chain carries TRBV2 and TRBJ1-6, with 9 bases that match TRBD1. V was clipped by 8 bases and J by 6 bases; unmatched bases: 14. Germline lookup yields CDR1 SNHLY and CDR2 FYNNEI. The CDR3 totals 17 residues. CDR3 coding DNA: TGTGCCAGCGCGACCGGGACAGGGAAGATTGGTAATTCACCCCTCCACTTT. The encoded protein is CASATGTGKIGNSPLHF.

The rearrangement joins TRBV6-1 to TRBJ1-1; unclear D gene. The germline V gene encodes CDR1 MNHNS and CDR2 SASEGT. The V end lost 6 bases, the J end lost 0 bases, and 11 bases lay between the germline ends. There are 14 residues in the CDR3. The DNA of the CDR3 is TGTGCCAGCAGACTAGAGGTACTGAACACTGAAGCTTTCTTT. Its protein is CASRLEVLNTEAFF.

This chain's CDR3 is CSVVHRNYGYTF. The CDR3 DNA reads TGCAGCGTTGTACACCGAAACTATGGCTACACCTTC. The chain couples TRBV29-1 to TRBJ1-2; D call uncertain. Germline CDR1 reads SQVTM; CDR2 reads ANQGSEA. The CDR3 is 12 amino acids. The ends were cut back, 4 bases at V and 2 bases at J, with 8 bases in the middle.

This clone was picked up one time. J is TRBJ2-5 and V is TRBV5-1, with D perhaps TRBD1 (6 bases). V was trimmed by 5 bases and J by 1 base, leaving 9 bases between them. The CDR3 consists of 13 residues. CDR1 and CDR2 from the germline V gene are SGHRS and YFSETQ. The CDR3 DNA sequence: TGCGCCAGCAGACAGGGTCCCCAAGAGACCCAGTACTTC. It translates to CASRQGPQETQYF.

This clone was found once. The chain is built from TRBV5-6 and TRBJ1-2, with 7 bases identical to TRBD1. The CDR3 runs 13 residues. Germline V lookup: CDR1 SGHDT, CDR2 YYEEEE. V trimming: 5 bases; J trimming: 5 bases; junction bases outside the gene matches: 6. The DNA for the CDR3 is TGTGCCAGCAGACGCGGGACAGTTTATGGCTACACCTTC. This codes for CASRRGTVYGYTF.

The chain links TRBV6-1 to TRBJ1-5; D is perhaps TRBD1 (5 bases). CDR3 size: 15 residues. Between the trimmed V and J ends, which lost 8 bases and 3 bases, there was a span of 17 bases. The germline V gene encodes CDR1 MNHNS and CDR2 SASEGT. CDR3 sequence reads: CASSREGLNNQPQHF. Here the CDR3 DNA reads TGTGCCAGCTCTAGGGAGGGACTGAACAATCAGCCCCAGCATTTT.

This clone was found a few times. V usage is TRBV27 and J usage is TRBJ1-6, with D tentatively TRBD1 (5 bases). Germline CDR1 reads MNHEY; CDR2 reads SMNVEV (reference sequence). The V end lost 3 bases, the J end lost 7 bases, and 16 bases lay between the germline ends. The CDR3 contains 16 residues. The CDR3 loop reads CASSLSPGRGNSPLHF. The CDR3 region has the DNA TGTGCCAGCAGTTTGTCTCCGGGACGGGGAAATTCACCCCTCCACTTT.

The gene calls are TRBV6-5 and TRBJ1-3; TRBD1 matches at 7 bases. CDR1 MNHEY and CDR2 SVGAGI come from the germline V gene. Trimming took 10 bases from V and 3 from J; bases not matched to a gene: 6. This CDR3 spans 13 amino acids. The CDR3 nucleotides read TGTGCCACCGAGGGGGCTGATGGAAACACCATATATTTT. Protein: CATEGADGNTIYF.

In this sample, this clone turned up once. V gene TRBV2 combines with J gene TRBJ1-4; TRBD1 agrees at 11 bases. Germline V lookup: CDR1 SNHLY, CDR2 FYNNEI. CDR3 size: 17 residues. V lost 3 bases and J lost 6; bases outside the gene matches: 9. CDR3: CASSDPDRGRWDEKLFF. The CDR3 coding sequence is TGTGCCAGCAGTGACCCGGACAGGGGGCGATGGGATGAAAAACTGTTTTTT.

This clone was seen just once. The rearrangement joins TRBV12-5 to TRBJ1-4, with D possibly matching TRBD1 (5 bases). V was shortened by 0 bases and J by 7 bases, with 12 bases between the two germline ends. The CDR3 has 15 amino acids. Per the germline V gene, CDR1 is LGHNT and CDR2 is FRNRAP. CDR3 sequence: CASGLVWGSLEKLFF. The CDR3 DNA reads TGTGCTAGTGGTTTGGTATGGGGGTCCCTTGAAAAACTGTTTTTT.

CDR3 residues: CASSGLNQPQHF. The CDR3 bases are TGTGCCAGCAGCGGCCTCAATCAGCCCCAGCATTTT. The V and J genes are TRBV9 and TRBJ1-5; D unclear. Germline lookup yields CDR1 SGDLS and CDR2 YYNGEE. CDR3 size: 12 residues. V lost 3 bases to trimming and J lost 3 bases, with 4 bases between them.

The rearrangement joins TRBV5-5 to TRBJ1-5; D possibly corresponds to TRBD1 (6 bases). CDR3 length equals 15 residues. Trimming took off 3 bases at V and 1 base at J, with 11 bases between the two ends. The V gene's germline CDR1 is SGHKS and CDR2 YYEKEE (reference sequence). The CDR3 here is CASSSTGMSNQPQHF. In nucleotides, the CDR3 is TGTGCCAGCAGCTCCACAGGGATGAGCAATCAGCCCCAGCATTTT.

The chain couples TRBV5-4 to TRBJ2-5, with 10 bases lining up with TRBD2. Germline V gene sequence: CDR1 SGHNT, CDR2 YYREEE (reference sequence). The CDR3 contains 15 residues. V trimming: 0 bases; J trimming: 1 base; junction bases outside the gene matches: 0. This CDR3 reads CASSLGLAGQETQYF. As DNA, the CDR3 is TGTGCCAGCAGCTTGGGACTAGCGGGCCAAGAGACCCAGTACTTC.

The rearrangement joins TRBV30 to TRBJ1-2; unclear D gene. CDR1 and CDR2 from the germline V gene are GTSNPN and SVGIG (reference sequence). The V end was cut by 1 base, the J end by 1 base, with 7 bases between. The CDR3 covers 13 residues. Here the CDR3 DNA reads TGTGCCTGGAGTGGCAATGATAACTATGGCTACACCTTC. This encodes CAWSGNDNYGYTF.

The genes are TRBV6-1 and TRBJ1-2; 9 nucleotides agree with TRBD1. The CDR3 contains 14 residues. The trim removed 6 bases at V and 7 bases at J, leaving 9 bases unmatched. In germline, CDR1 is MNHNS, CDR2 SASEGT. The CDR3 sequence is CASRSTGGASGYTF. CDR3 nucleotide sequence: TGTGCCAGCAGGTCGACAGGGGGGGCTTCTGGCTACACCTTC.

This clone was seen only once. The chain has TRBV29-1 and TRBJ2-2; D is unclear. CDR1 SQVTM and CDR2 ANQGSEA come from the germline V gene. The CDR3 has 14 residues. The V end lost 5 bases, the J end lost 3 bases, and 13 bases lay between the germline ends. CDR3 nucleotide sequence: TGCAGCGTTCCTCGGATAGGCCACACCGGGGAGCTGTTTTTT. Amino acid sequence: CSVPRIGHTGELFF.

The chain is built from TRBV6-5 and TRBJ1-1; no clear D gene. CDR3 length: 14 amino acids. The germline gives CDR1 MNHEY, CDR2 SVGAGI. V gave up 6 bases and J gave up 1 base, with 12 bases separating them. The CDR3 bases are TGTGCCAGCAGCCGGGCAGCCCGGAACACTGAAGCTTTCTTT. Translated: CASSRAARNTEAFF.

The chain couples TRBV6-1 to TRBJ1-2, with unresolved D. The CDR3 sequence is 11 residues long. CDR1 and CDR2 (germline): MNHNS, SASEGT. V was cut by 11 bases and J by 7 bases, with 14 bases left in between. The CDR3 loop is CAGERVSGYTF. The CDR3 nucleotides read TGTGCCGGCGAGCGGGTTAGTGGCTACACCTTC.

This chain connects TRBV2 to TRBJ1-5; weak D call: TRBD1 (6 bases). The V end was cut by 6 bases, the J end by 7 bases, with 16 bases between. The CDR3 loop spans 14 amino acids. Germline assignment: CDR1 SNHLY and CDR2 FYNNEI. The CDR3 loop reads CASSLDRLGQPQHF. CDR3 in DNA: TGTGCCAGCAGCCTAGACAGGTTGGGGCAGCCCCAGCATTTT.

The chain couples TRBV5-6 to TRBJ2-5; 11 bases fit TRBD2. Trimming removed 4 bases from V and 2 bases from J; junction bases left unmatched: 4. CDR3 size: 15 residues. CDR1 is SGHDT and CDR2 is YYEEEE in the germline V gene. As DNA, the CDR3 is TGTGCCAGCAGCCGTCTAGCGGGGGGACAAGAGACCCAGTACTTC. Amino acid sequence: CASSRLAGGQETQYF.